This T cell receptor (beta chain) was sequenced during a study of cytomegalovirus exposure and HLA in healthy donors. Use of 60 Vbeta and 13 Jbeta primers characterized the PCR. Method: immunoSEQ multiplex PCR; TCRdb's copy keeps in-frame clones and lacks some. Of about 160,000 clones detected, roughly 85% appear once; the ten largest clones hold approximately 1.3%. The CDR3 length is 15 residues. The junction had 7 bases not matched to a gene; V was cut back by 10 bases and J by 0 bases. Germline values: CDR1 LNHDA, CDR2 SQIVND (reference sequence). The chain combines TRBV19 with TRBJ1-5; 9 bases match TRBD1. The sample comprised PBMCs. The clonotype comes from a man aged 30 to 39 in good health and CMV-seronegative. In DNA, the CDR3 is TGTGCCACTCACAGGGGGCCGAATAGCAATCAGCCCCAGCATTTT. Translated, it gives CATHRGPNSNQPQHF.